What follows are 11 T cell receptor beta chains derived from one specimen sequenced in a study of T cells in Graves' hyperthyroidism and ophthalmopathy. The source material, RNA transcripts, was used to amplify TCR beta CDR3 regions. The HTBI primer set served for first-round RT-PCR of the TCR CDR3. TCRdb re-analysed the multiplex PCR reads in MiXCR, keeping a single row per CDR3 protein. This table has more than 500,000 distinct CDR3 sequences, around 42% appearing once. Sequenced material: peripheral blood or thyroid tissue (not recorded which). The source of these receptors is an adult woman with Graves' disease, either hyperthyroidism or ophthalmopathy (not recorded which).

The J gene is TRBJ1-1, the V gene TRBV3-1; 7 bases are a match to TRBD1. Germline CDR1 is LGHDT and CDR2 is YNNKEL (reference sequence). This CDR3 comprises 14 residues. V lost 1 base, J lost 4 bases, and 3 bases stayed unmatched. CDR3 nucleotides: TGTGCCAGCAGCCAAGCGACAGGGTTCACTGAAGCTTTCTTT. Protein: CASSQATGFTEAFF. The whole variable domain, remainder taken from reference TRBV3-1 and TRBJ1-1, is DTAVSQTPKYLVTQMGNDKSIKCEQNLGHDTMYWYKQDSKKFLKIMFSYNNKELIINETVPNRFSPKSPDKAHLNLHINSLELGDSAVYFCASSQATGFTEAFFGQGTRLTVV.

The chain combines TRBV15 with TRBJ1-6, with a possible D match to TRBD1 (5 bases). Trimming pared 4 bases from V and 7 bases from J, leaving 8 bases between. Looked up from germline, CDR1 is LNHNV and CDR2 is YYDKDF (reference sequence). The CDR3 contains 13 residues. In DNA, the CDR3 is TGTGCCACCAGCACGAAGGGGAATTCACCCCTCCACTTT. It encodes CATSTKGNSPLHF.

The rearrangement joins TRBV10-3 to TRBJ1-4, with D tentatively TRBD1 (5 bases). Trimming pared 4 bases from V and 8 bases from J, leaving 20 bases between. The germline CDR1 and CDR2 sequences are ENHRY and SYGVKD. This CDR3 is 16 amino acids long. In DNA, the CDR3 is TGTGCCATCAGTGCTTTGAGGGGCCGACTCGGCGAAAAACTGTTTTTT. It is translated as CAISALRGRLGEKLFF.

The chain carries TRBV7-2 and TRBJ1-4; D unclear. Between the trimmed V and J ends, which lost 0 bases and 5 bases, there was a span of 13 bases. Germline V lookup: CDR1 SGHTA, CDR2 FQGNSA. The CDR3 runs to 16 residues. CDR3 sequence reads: CASSLASGRRNEKLFF. The DNA for the CDR3 is TGTGCCAGCAGCTTAGCAAGTGGCAGGAGGAATGAAAAACTGTTTTTT.

Many counts were recorded for this clonotype. This chain connects TRBV5-5 to TRBJ1-6, with D possibly matching TRBD1 (6 bases). This CDR3 is 17 amino acids long. V was clipped by 0 bases and J by 10 bases, with 20 bases between them. Per the germline V gene, CDR1 is SGHKS and CDR2 is YYEKEE (reference sequence). CDR3 DNA: TGTGCCAGCAGCTTGGCAGCGGGTCCCCTCAGGGGCTCACCCCTCCACTTT. Protein sequence: CASSLAAGPLRGSPLHF.

The table lists this clonotype with many counts. V and J are TRBV24-1 and TRBJ2-6; D perhaps matches TRBD1 (6 bases). The CDR3 spans 16 residues. Germline CDR1 and CDR2: KGHDR and SFDVKD. Trimming cost V 6 bases and J 0 bases, with 11 bases left between them. The CDR3 sequence is CATSIGTNSGANVLTF. For the CDR3, the DNA is TGTGCCACCAGTATCGGGACAAACTCTGGGGCCAACGTCCTGACTTTC.

In regard to this clonotype: This could be a read error, since a much larger clone is one nucleotide away. The rearrangement joins TRBV28 to TRBJ1-1; D gene uncertain. In germline, CDR1 is MDHEN, CDR2 SYDVKM. The CDR3 totals 13 residues. CDR3 nucleotide sequence: TGTGCCGGCAGTTTATACGTGAGGACTGAAGCTTTCTTT. This sequence encodes CAGSLYVRTEAFF.

This clonotype was counted many times. This sequence joins TRBV13 and TRBJ2-7; D may be TRBD1 or TRBD2 (5 bases each). The CDR3 is 14 amino acids. V shed 5 bases and J shed 2 bases, with 13 bases lying between them. From germline, CDR1 is PRHDT and CDR2 FYEKMQ (reference sequence). CDR3 loop: CASSPSRGPYEQYF. In DNA form, the CDR3 reads TGTGCCAGCAGCCCTAGTCGGGGCCCCTACGAGCAGTACTTC.

This clonotype was recorded at least ten times. The chain recombines TRBV29-1 with TRBJ1-1; 8 nucleotides align to TRBD1. V was pared by 7 bases and J by 4 bases, with 8 bases of the junction left unmatched. There are 13 residues in the CDR3. In germline, CDR1 is SQVTM, CDR2 ANQGSEA. The DNA for the CDR3 is TGCAGCGCAAACAGGGGGAGCGGCACTGAAGCTTTCTTT. As protein: CSANRGSGTEAFF.

The rearrangement joins TRBV29-1 to TRBJ1-6; 7 nucleotides match TRBD1. The CDR3 has 18 residues. With 3 bases clipped from V and 10 bases from J, the junction kept 21 bases outside the gene matches. The germline V gene encodes CDR1 SQVTM and CDR2 ANQGSEA. The CDR3 region is CSVETTEGGAPSSSPLHF. The DNA for the CDR3 is TGCAGCGTTGAGACCACCGAAGGGGGCGCACCTTCGTCCTCACCCCTCCACTTT.

This clonotype was seen many times. J is TRBJ2-2 and V is TRBV20-1; no clear D. Germline lookup yields CDR1 DFQATT and CDR2 SNEGSKA (reference sequence). Trimming took 3 bases from V and 0 from J, leaving 8 bases between them. CDR3 length: 14 amino acids. The CDR3 region is CSASGSSNTGELFF. CDR3 DNA: TGCAGTGCTAGCGGGTCATCGAACACCGGGGAGCTGTTTTTT.